Following are 19 T cell receptor beta chains from one sample sequenced in a study of shared clonotypes between healthy human individuals. The assay was immunoSEQ multiplex PCR, and TCRdb's table has in-frame clones only and misses some. The sample records 550,000 to 800,000 clones, around two thirds being singletons. The specimen sequenced was memory CD4+ T cells sorted from blood. The subset: CD45RA-negative fraction. The receptors come from a woman aged 25 to 45 in good health.

This clone was detected a few times. The chain combines TRBV28 with TRBJ2-2, with D unresolved. Germline CDR1 reads MDHEN; CDR2 reads SYDVKM. Trimming removed 10 bases at V and 2 bases at J, with 14 bases between. The CDR3 covers 14 residues. CDR3 residues: CATTIEANTGELFF. CDR3 coding DNA: TGTGCCACCACCATTGAGGCCAACACCGGGGAGCTGTTTTTT. The full variable domain, in which reference TRBV28 and TRBJ2-2 provide the parts outside the CDR3, is DVKVTQSSRYLVKRTGEKVFLECVQDMDHENMFWYRQDPGLGLRLIYFSYDVKMKEKGDIPEGYSVSREKKERFSLILESASTNQTSMYLCATTIEANTGELFFGEGSRLTVL.

The chain links TRBV5-6 to TRBJ1-3; D may be TRBD1 (6 bases). V was pared by 4 bases and J by 4 bases, with 15 bases between. CDR3 length: 15 amino acids. The germline gives CDR1 SGHDT, CDR2 YYEEEE. The CDR3 DNA reads as TGTGCCAGCAGCCAAATCGGGACAAGCGGAAACACCATATATTTT. Translation gives CASSQIGTSGNTIYF.

This chain links TRBV7-9 with TRBJ2-6; no firm D call. Trimming stripped 10 bases from V and 5 bases from J, with 12 bases between. Germline V gene lookup returns CDR1 SEHNR and CDR2 FQNEAQ (reference sequence). The CDR3 covers 13 residues. CDR3 coding DNA: TGTGCCACCGACCTCGGTAGGGCCAACGTCCTGACTTTC. This encodes CATDLGRANVLTF. Supplemented by reference TRBV7-9 and TRBJ2-6, the full variable domain reads DTGVSQNPRHKITKRGQNVTFRCDPISEHNRLYWYRQTLGQGPEFLTYFQNEAQLEKSRLLSDRFSAERPKGSFSTLEIQRTEQGDSAMYLCATDLGRANVLTFGAGSRLTVL.

The gene calls are TRBV6-4 and TRBJ2-3; 7 positions agree with TRBD2. The CDR3 loop spans 13 amino acids. The junction had 1 base not matched to a gene; V was cut back by 5 bases and J by 2 bases. From germline, CDR1 is MRHNA and CDR2 SNTAGT. Here the CDR3 reads CASSSGDTDTQYF. The CDR3, as DNA: TGTGCCAGCAGTAGCGGGGACACAGATACGCAGTATTTT.

DNA for the CDR3: TGTGCCAGCAGCACCAACTTCGCCGCAACTAATGAAAAACTGTTTTTT. This gives the protein CASSTNFAATNEKLFF. This rearrangement joins TRBV11-2 to TRBJ1-4; D uncertain. Germline CDR1 is SGHAT and CDR2 is FQNNGV. Trimming pared 5 bases from V and 0 bases from J, leaving 13 bases between. This CDR3 has 16 amino acids.

The J gene is TRBJ2-5, the V gene TRBV30, with 9 bases fitting TRBD1. Near its end, the DNA agrees better with TRBJ2-7, so the J call may be wrong. This CDR3 has 13 residues. From germline, CDR1 is GTSNPN and CDR2 SVGIG (reference sequence). Here the CDR3 reads CAWSGGQGNEQYF. In DNA form, the CDR3 reads TGTGCCTGGAGTGGTGGACAGGGGAACGAGCAGTACTTC.

The V and J genes are TRBV6-5 and TRBJ2-5; no firm D call. V was cut by 2 bases and J by 5 bases, with 15 bases left in between. In germline, CDR1 is MNHEY, CDR2 SVGAGI. The CDR3 is 15 amino acids. This CDR3 is CASSYSFGNSETQYF. The DNA of the CDR3 is TGTGCCAGCAGTTACAGTTTCGGAAATTCGGAGACCCAGTACTTC.

J is TRBJ1-5 and V is TRBV7-8; a weak D match, TRBD1 (6 bases). The CDR3 contains 16 residues. From germline, CDR1 is SGHVS and CDR2 FQNEAQ. Trimming removed 1 base from V and 3 bases from J, with 13 bases in between. The CDR3 DNA is TGTGCCAGCAGCTTAGGGGGGCGTGGCTACAATCAGCCCCAGCATTTT. Translating it yields CASSLGGRGYNQPQHF.

J is TRBJ1-1 and V is TRBV11-2; TRBD1 might be the D (5 bases). Trimming removed 4 bases from V and 0 bases from J, with 6 bases in between. The CDR3 consists of 13 residues. The V gene's germline CDR1 is SGHAT and CDR2 FQNNGV. CDR3 sequence: CASSWTLNTEAFF. In DNA form, the CDR3 reads TGTGCCAGCAGCTGGACACTGAACACTGAAGCTTTCTTT.

As DNA, the CDR3 is TGTGCCAGCAGCTTTGAGGGGTATGGCTACACCTTC. Protein: CASSFEGYGYTF. The J gene is TRBJ1-2, the V gene TRBV7-2; D is perhaps TRBD1 (5 bases). The CDR3 runs 12 residues. The germline CDR1 and CDR2 sequences are SGHTA and FQGNSA. V lost 3 bases, J lost 5 bases, and 7 bases lay in between.

This clone occurred a few times. The chain recombines TRBV28 with TRBJ2-7; 12 bases match TRBD2. J lost 4 bases, V lost 7 bases, and 2 bases had no gene match. The length of the CDR3 is 13 residues. The germline V gene encodes CDR1 MDHEN and CDR2 SYDVKM. CDR3 in amino acids: CASKTSGRYEQYF. CDR3 bases: TGTGCCAGCAAGACTAGCGGGAGATACGAGCAGTACTTC. Filled out from reference TRBV28 and TRBJ2-7, the complete variable domain reads DVKVTQSSRYLVKRTGEKVFLECVQDMDHENMFWYRQDPGLGLRLIYFSYDVKMKEKGDIPEGYSVSREKKERFSLILESASTNQTSMYLCASKTSGRYEQYFGPGTRLTVT.

This clone was seen many times. The same CDR3 is also encoded by other DNA sequences in this sample. The gene calls are TRBV5-8 and TRBJ2-2; D gene uncertain. Germline CDR1 and CDR2: SGHTS and YDEGEE. Between the trimmed V and J ends, which lost 0 bases and 0 bases, there was a span of 6 bases. The CDR3 covers 15 residues. DNA for the CDR3: TGTGCCAGCAGCTTGGGTCATGCGAACACCGGGGAGCTGTTTTTT. Its translation is CASSLGHANTGELFF.

The chain couples TRBV6-1 to TRBJ2-7; TRBD2 matches 7 bases. The CDR3 runs 15 residues. Germline V gene sequence: CDR1 MNHNS, CDR2 SASEGT. Trimming removed 0 bases from V and 3 bases from J; junction bases left unmatched: 5. The CDR3 region has the DNA TGTGCCAGCAGTGAAGCGGCGAGGGAGGGCTACGAGCAGTACTTC. Amino acid sequence: CASSEAAREGYEQYF.

The rearrangement uses TRBV10-1 and TRBJ1-1; D may be TRBD1 (5 bases). Germline loops: CDR1 WNHNN, CDR2 SYGVQD (reference sequence). V was shortened by 5 bases and J by 6 bases, with 16 bases between the two germline ends. This CDR3 contains 14 residues. CDR3 sequence (DNA): TGCGCCAGCAGTAAATCCCGGGACGTACCTGAAGCTTTCTTT. Translation: CASSKSRDVPEAFF.

The chain has TRBV19 and TRBJ2-7, with 13 bases aligning to TRBD2. This CDR3 spans 17 amino acids. The germline V gene has CDR1 LNHDA and CDR2 SQIVND (reference sequence). Unmatched junction bases numbered 10, after V lost 6 bases and J lost 2 bases. This CDR3 is CASRRGGLAGDTYEQYF. CDR3 nucleotides: TGTGCCAGTAGGCGAGGAGGACTAGCGGGAGATACCTACGAGCAGTACTTC. Drawing the rest from reference TRBV19 and TRBJ2-7, the complete variable domain is DGGITQSPKYLFRKEGQNVTLSCEQNLNHDAMYWYRQDPGQGLRLIYYSQIVNDFQKGDIAEGYSVSREKKESFPLTVTSAQKNPTAFYLCASRRGGLAGDTYEQYFGPGTRLTVT.

The chain joins TRBV30 to TRBJ2-1, with D hard to call. The germline CDR1 and CDR2 sequences are GTSNPN and SVGIG (reference sequence). V lost 4 bases and J 0 bases, leaving 7 bases between the germline ends. The CDR3 extends over 13 amino acids. In DNA, the CDR3 is TGTGCCTGGACAGGAAGCTCCTACAATGAGCAGTTCTTC. Translating it yields CAWTGSSYNEQFF.

Sample share makes this clone medium-sized. The sample has other DNA sequences that encode this CDR3 too. The gene calls are TRBV18 and TRBJ2-7; D might be TRBD2 (6 bases). This CDR3 spans 15 amino acids. The ends were cut back, 1 base at V and 2 bases at J, with 12 bases in the middle. The germline V gene encodes CDR1 KGHSH and CDR2 LQKENI. The CDR3 DNA reads as TGTGCCAGCTCACCACGGCGGGAACTACCCTACGAGCAGTACTTC. Its protein product is CASSPRRELPYEQYF.

The rearrangement joins TRBV2 to TRBJ2-7, with D perhaps matching TRBD1 or TRBD2 (6 bases each). Germline lookup yields CDR1 SNHLY and CDR2 FYNNEI. Trimming shortened V by 5 bases and J by 2 bases, and 16 bases separated the two germline ends. CDR3 length: 15 residues. CDR3 in amino acids: CASSPGAQSAYEQYF. CDR3 nucleotide sequence: TGTGCCAGCAGTCCGGGGGCCCAGTCAGCCTACGAGCAGTACTTC.

This sequence joins TRBV6-6 and TRBJ2-1, with 8 bases identical to TRBD1. CDR1 is MNHNY and CDR2 is SVGAGI in the germline V gene (reference sequence). This CDR3 is built from 16 residues. The trim removed 0 bases at V and 8 bases at J, leaving 9 bases unmatched. The CDR3 loop is CASSYSRTGIRDEQFF. The CDR3 DNA sequence: TGTGCCAGCAGTTACTCAAGGACAGGGATTCGCGATGAGCAGTTCTTC.